This entry is about one T cell receptor (beta chain). Its antigen is unknown. The data stem from a study of shared clonotypes between healthy human individuals. About the study: Ranging from 18 to 49 in age, donors were two women and three men. Three CD4 naive, three CD4 memory, two CD8 naive and one CD8 memory plate were used per donor.

This CDR3 has 17 residues. The V and J ends lost 0 bases and 3 bases respectively, with 17 bases between them. Germline CDR1 and CDR2: SEHNR and FQNEAQ (reference sequence). Measured with immunoSEQ multiplex PCR; TCRdb has only the in-frame clones, and not every one. Of more than 2 million clones in the sample, about 95% were seen once. Notes on the study in general: Across subsets, estimated richness was generally greater for naive than for memory populations.

Naive CD8 cells, CD45RO-negative and positively selected for CCR7, excluded terminally differentiated effector memory CD45RA+ cells. Each sample came from a Caucasian adult donor living in Nashville, Tennessee. Sequencing used naive CD8+ T cells sorted from blood. The sequence was collected from a man younger than 35 in good health. The chain links TRBV7-9 to TRBJ2-5; tentatively, D is TRBD2 (6 bases). CDR3 bases: TGTGCCAGCAGCTTAGCGAACGGAGGGCCCTGGGAAGAGACCCAGTACTTC. The encoded protein is CASSLANGGPWEETQYF. The complete variable domain, with remaining parts taken from reference TRBV7-9 and TRBJ2-5, reads DTGVSQNPRHKITKRGQNVTFRCDPISEHNRLYWYRQTLGQGPEFLTYFQNEAQLEKSRLLSDRFSAERPKGSFSTLEIQRTEQGDSAMYLCASSLANGGPWEETQYFGPGTRLLVL.